One sample yielded the 12 T cell receptor beta chains listed below, sequenced in a study of vaccination effects on CD4 cells after COVID-19. The assay was immunoSEQ multiplex PCR, and TCRdb's table has in-frame clones only and misses some. The sample lists fewer than 75,000 clones; roughly three quarters were seen once. Upon completion of 10 to 11 days in culture, CD4+ T cells were isolated. No antigens are known for them. The specimen was CD4+ T cells from PBMCs cultured without peptide, collected before COVID-19 vaccination. These receptor sequences come from a human donor who received a COVID-19 vaccine.

J is TRBJ2-5 and V is TRBV2; D may be TRBD1 (6 bases). The germline gives CDR1 SNHLY, CDR2 FYNNEI. V was cut by 6 bases and J by 2 bases, with 13 bases left in between. CDR3 length: 14 residues. This chain's CDR3 is CASRAGTTQETQYF. The CDR3 nucleotides are TGTGCCAGCAGGGCCGGGACAACTCAAGAGACCCAGTACTTC.

This clone was seen a few times. The chain joins TRBV6-1 to TRBJ1-3; unclear D gene. The germline V and J ends were trimmed by 3 bases and 7 bases, with 7 bases remaining between them. The CDR3 runs 12 residues. The V gene's germline CDR1 is MNHNS and CDR2 SASEGT. DNA for the CDR3: TGTGCCAGCAGTGATTCTCCGAACACCATATATTTT. It specifies CASSDSPNTIYF.

This clone was seen once. The chain combines TRBV9 with TRBJ2-3; TRBD2 agrees at 11 bases. The germline V gene has CDR1 SGDLS and CDR2 YYNGEE. Losses at the gene ends were 6 bases for V and 4 bases for J; bases not matched to a gene: 4. This CDR3 has 14 residues. For the CDR3, the DNA is TGTGCCAGCACCCGACTAGCGGGGCCAGATACGCAGTATTTT. Translated, it gives CASTRLAGPDTQYF.

The chain couples TRBV5-1 to TRBJ1-6; D ambiguous. Germline-derived CDR1 and CDR2 are SGHRS and YFSETQ. V was cut by 0 bases and J by 9 bases, with 13 bases left in between. This CDR3 spans 15 amino acids. The CDR3 nucleotides are TGCGCCAGCAGCTTGGTGGCGGGGTCGGGTTCACCCCTCCACTTT. Protein sequence: CASSLVAGSGSPLHF. Variable domain in full (rest from reference TRBV5-1 and TRBJ1-6): KAGVTQTPRYLIKTRGQQVTLSCSPISGHRSVSWYQQTPGQGLQFLFEYFSETQRNKGNFPGRFSGRQFSNSRSEMNVSTLELGDSALYLCASSLVAGSGSPLHFGNGTRLTVT.

V usage is TRBV6-5 and J usage is TRBJ1-2, with D perhaps matching TRBD1 (5 bases). Trimming stripped 0 bases from V and 4 bases from J, with 6 bases between. The CDR3 is 13 residues long. Germline CDR1 and CDR2: MNHEY and SVGAGI. As DNA, the CDR3 is TGTGCCAGCAGTTACTCGGGGGTCTATGGCTACACCTTC. Protein product: CASSYSGVYGYTF.

This clone was seen a few times. This chain links TRBV10-1 with TRBJ1-3; D is ambiguous. Germline V lookup: CDR1 WNHNN, CDR2 SYGVQD (reference sequence). Trimming pared 0 bases from V and 2 bases from J, leaving 5 bases between. The CDR3 is made up of 14 amino acids. The CDR3 bases are TGCGCCAGCAGTGAGTCGGAGACTGGAAACACCATATATTTT. This gives the protein CASSESETGNTIYF.

V usage is TRBV4-3 and J usage is TRBJ1-2, with 8 bases aligning to TRBD1. V lost 3 bases, J lost 2 bases, and 14 bases stayed unmatched. Germline V gives CDR1 LGHNA, CDR2 YSLEER. The CDR3 is 18 amino acids. The CDR3 bases are TGCGCCAGCAGCCACCCCCCTGGACAGGGCCGCCTAAACTATGGCTACACCTTC. This translates into CASSHPPGQGRLNYGYTF.

The chain recombines TRBV5-6 with TRBJ1-3, with D unclear. The CDR3 is 16 residues long. Trimming pared 0 bases from V and 0 bases from J, leaving 10 bases between. Germline CDR1 is SGHDT and CDR2 is YYEEEE. CDR3 coding DNA: TGTGCCAGCAGCTTGGGCGGTGGGTTCTCTGGAAACACCATATATTTT. It yields the protein CASSLGGGFSGNTIYF.

V usage is TRBV5-6 and J usage is TRBJ1-2; D ambiguous. There are 13 residues in the CDR3. V was clipped by 4 bases and J by 5 bases, with 12 bases between them. Germline-derived CDR1 and CDR2 are SGHDT and YYEEEE. The CDR3 is CASSPGRAYGYTF. For the CDR3, the DNA is TGTGCCAGCAGCCCCGGTCGCGCATATGGCTACACCTTC.

This sequence joins TRBV5-1 and TRBJ1-1; D gene uncertain. CDR1 and CDR2 (germline): SGHRS, YFSETQ. With 1 base removed from V and 4 bases from J, the gap between germline ends came to 11 bases. The length of the CDR3 is 14 residues. Written as DNA, the CDR3 is TGCGCCAGCAGCTTGTCGGTTCCGGCCACTGAAGCTTTCTTT. Protein: CASSLSVPATEAFF. The variable domain in full, completed from reference TRBV5-1 and TRBJ1-1, reads KAGVTQTPRYLIKTRGQQVTLSCSPISGHRSVSWYQQTPGQGLQFLFEYFSETQRNKGNFPGRFSGRQFSNSRSEMNVSTLELGDSALYLCASSLSVPATEAFFGQGTRLTVV.

This clone appeared once. V is TRBV24-1 and J is TRBJ1-2; D not resolved. Germline CDR1 reads KGHDR; CDR2 reads SFDVKD. The CDR3 consists of 12 residues. V lost 6 bases, J lost 1 base, and 5 bases lay in between. In DNA form, the CDR3 reads TGTGCCACCAGTAGGGATAACTATGGCTACACCTTC. This gives the protein CATSRDNYGYTF.

Details on this clone: Other DNA sequences in this sample translate to the same CDR3. The chain combines TRBV24-1 with TRBJ2-5, with a possible D match to TRBD2 (6 bases). Germline-derived CDR1 and CDR2 are KGHDR and SFDVKD. The CDR3 is 15 residues long. Trimming left V 3 bases short and J 4 bases short, with 14 bases between. The CDR3 DNA sequence: TGTGCCACCAGTGATCCCGGGACGGAGGGAGAGACCCAGTACTTC. Amino acids: CATSDPGTEGETQYF.